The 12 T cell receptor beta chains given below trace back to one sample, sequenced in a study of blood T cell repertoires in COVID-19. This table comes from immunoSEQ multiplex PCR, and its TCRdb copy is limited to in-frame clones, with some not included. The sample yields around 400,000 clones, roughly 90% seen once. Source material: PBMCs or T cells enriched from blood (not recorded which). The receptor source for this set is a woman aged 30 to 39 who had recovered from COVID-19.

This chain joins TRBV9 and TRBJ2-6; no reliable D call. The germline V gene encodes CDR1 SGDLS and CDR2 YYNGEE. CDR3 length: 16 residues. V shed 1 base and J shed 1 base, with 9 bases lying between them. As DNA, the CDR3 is TGTGCCAGCAGCGTACAGGCTACTTCTGGGGCCAACGTCCTGACTTTC. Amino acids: CASSVQATSGANVLTF.

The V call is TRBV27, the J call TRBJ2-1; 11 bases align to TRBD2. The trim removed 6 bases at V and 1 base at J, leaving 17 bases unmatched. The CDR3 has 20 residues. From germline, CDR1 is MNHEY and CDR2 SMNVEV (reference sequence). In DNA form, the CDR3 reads TGTGCCAGCAGCCCCGGGCTAGCGGGAGGCACCTTCACTTCCTACAATGAGCAGTTCTTC. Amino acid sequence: CASSPGLAGGTFTSYNEQFF.

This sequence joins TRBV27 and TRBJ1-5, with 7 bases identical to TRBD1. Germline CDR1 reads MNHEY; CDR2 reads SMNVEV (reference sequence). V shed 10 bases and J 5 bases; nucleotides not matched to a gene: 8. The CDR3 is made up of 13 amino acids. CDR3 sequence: CANVGTADQPQHF. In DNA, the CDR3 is TGTGCCAACGTTGGGACAGCGGATCAGCCCCAGCATTTT.

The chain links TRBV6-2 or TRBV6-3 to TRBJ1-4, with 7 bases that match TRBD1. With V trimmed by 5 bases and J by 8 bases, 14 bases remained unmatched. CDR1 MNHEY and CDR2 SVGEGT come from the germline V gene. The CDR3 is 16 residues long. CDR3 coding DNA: TGTGCCAGCAGTAGACCGCATCACAGGGGTAGGGAAAAACTGTTTTTT. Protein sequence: CASSRPHHRGREKLFF.

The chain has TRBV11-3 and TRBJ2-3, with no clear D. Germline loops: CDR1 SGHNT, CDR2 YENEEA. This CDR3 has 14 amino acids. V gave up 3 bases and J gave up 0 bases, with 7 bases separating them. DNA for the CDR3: TGTGCCAGCAGCTTTAGCAGCAGCACAGATACGCAGTATTTT. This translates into CASSFSSSTDTQYF.

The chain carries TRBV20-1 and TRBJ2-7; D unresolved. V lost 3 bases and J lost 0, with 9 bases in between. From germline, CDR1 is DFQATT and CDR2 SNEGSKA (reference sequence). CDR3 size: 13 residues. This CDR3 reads CSASGGNSYEQYF. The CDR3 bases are TGCAGTGCTAGTGGCGGAAACTCCTACGAGCAGTACTTC.

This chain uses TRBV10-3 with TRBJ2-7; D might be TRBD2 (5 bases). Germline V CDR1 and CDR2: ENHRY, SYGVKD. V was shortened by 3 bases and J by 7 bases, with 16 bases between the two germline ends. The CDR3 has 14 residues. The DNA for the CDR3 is TGTGCCATCAGTGAACTCGGGGTGGTGCAAGAGCAGTACTTC. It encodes CAISELGVVQEQYF.

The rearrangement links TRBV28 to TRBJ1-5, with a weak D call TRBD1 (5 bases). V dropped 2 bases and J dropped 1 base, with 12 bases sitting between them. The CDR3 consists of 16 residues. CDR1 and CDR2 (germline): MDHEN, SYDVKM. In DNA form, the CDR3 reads TGTGCCAGCAGTTTACCCGCAGGGTGGAGCAATCAGCCCCAGCATTTT. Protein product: CASSLPAGWSNQPQHF.

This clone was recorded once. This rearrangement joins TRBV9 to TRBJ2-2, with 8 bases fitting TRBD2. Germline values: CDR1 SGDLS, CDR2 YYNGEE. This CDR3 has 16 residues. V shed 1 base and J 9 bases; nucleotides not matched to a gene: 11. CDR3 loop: CASSVKGLGGLRELFF. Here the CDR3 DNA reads TGTGCCAGCAGCGTAAAGGGACTAGGAGGGTTGCGGGAGCTGTTTTTT.

CDR3 amino acids: CASSVLLPAQNNEQFF. In DNA, the CDR3 is TGTGCCAGTAGTGTTCTGCTACCCGCTCAAAACAATGAGCAGTTCTTC. The chain employs TRBV19 and TRBJ2-1; D is uncertain. The length of the CDR3 is 16 residues. Germline CDR1 LNHDA, CDR2 SQIVND (reference sequence). Trimming stripped 5 bases from V and 5 bases from J, with 19 bases between.

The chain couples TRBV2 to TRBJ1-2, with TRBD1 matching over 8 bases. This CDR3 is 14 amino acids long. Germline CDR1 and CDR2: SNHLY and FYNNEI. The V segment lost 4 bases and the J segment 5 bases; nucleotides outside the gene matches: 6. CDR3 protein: CASSVGRGPYGYTF. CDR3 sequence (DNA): TGTGCCAGCAGTGTTGGCAGGGGGCCGTATGGCTACACCTTC.

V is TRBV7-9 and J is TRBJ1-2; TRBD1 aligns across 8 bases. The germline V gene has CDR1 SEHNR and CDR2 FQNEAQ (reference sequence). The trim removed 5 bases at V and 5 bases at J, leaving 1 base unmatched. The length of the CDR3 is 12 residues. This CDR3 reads CASSGQGYGYTF. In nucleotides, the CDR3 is TGTGCCAGCAGCGGACAGGGTTATGGCTACACCTTC.